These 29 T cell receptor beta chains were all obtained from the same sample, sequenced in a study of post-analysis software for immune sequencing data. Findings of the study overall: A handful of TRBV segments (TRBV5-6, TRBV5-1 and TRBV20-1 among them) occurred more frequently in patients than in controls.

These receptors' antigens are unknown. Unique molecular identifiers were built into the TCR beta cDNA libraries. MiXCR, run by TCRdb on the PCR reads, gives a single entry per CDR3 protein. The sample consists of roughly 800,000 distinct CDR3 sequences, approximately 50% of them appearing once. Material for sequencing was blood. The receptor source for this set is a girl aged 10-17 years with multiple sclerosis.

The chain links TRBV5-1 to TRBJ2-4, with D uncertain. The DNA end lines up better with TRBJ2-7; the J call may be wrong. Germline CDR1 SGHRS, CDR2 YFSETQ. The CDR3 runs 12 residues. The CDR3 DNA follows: TGCGCCAGCAGCTTCGCCCCCTACGAGCAGTACTTC. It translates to CASSFAPYEQYF.

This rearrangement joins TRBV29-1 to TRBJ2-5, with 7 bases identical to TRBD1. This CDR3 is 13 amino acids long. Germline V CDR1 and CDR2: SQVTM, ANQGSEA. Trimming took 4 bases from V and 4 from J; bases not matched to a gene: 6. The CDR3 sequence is CSVARGWRETQYF. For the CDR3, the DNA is TGCAGCGTTGCCAGGGGGTGGAGAGAGACCCAGTACTTC.

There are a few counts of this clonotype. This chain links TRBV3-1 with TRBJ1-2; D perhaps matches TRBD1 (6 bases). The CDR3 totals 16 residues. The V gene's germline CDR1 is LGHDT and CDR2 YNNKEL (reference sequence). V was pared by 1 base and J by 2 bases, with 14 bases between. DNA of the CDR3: TGTGCCAGCAGCCAAGGAGGGGGGAGGTGGAACTATGGCTACACCTTC. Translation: CASSQGGGRWNYGYTF. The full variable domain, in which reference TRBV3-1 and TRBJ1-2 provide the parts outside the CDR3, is DTAVSQTPKYLVTQMGNDKSIKCEQNLGHDTMYWYKQDSKKFLKIMFSYNNKELIINETVPNRFSPKSPDKAHLNLHINSLELGDSAVYFCASSQGGGRWNYGYTFGSGTRLTVV.

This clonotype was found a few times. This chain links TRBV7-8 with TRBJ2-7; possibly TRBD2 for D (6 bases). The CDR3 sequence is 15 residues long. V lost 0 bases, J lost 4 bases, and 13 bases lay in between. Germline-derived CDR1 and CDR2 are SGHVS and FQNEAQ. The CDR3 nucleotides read TGTGCCAGCAGCTTAGCGGAGGGGCCCCTTTACGAGCAGTACTTC. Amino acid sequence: CASSLAEGPLYEQYF.

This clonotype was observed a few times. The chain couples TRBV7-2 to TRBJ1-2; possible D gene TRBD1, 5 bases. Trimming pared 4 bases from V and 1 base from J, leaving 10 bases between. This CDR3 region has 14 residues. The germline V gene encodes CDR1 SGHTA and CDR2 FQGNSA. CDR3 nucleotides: TGTGCCAGCAGCTGGGGGGGGAATAACTATGGCTACACCTTC. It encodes CASSWGGNNYGYTF.

The CDR3 DNA is TGTGCGAACGGACAGTCAGGGAACACTGAAGCTTTCTTT. Translating it yields CANGQSGNTEAFF. This rearrangement joins TRBV12-3 or TRBV12-4 to TRBJ1-1; tentatively, D is TRBD1 (6 bases). The CDR3 runs 13 residues.

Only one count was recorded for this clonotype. The CDR3 protein is CATSIGRVAGPNEQFF. DNA of the CDR3: TGTGCCACCAGCATAGGGAGGGTAGCGGGACCAAATGAGCAGTTCTTC. The V call is TRBV15, the J call TRBJ2-1, with TRBD2 matching over 8 bases. This CDR3 region has 16 residues. J lost 7 bases, V lost 4 bases, and 12 bases had no gene match. Germline V gene data show CDR1 as LNHNV and CDR2 as YYDKDF (reference sequence).

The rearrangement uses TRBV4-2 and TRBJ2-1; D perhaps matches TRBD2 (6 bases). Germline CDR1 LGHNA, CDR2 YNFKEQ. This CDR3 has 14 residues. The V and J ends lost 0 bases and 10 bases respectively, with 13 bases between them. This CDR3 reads CASSQDPSVKEQFF. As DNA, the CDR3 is TGTGCCAGCAGCCAAGATCCTAGCGTAAAGGAGCAGTTCTTC.

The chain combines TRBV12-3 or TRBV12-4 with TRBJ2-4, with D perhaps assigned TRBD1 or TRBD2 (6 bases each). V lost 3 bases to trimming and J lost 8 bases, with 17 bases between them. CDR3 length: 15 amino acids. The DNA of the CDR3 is TGTGCCAGCAGTTTGGAGGCGGGAAAGGGGGACATTCAGTACTTC. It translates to CASSLEAGKGDIQYF.

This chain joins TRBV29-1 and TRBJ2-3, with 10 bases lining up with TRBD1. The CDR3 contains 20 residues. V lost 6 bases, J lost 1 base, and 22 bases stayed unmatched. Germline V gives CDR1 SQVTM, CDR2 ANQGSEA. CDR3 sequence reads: CSVEPVLWGQGLFGTDTQYF. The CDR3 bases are TGCAGCGTGGAACCGGTGTTATGGGGACAGGGGTTATTTGGCACAGATACGCAGTATTTT.

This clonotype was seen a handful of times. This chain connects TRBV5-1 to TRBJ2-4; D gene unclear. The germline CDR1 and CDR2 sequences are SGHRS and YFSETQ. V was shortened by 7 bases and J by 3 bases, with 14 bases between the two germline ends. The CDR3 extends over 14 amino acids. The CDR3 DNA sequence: TGCGCCAGCCCTCCTTTTCTTGGCAAAAACATTCAGTACTTC. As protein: CASPPFLGKNIQYF.

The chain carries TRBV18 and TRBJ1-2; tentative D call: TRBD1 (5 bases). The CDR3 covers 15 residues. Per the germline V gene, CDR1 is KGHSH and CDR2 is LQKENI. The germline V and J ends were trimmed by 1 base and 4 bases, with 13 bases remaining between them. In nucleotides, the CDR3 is TGTGCCAGCTCACCACGGGTCAGGGACCTCTATGGCTACACCTTC. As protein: CASSPRVRDLYGYTF.

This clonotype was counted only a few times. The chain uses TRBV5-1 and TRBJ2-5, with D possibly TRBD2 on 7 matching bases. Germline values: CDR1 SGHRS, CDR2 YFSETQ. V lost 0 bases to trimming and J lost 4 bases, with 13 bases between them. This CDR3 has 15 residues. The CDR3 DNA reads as TGCGCCAGCAGCTTGGCCGACGGGGGGCGAGAGACCCAGTACTTC. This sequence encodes CASSLADGGRETQYF.

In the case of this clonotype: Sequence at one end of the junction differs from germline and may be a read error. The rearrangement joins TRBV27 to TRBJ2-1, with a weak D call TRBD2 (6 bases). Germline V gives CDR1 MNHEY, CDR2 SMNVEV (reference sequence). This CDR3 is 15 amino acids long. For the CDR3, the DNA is TGTGCCAGCAGTTTAAGTCTAGCGCCAAACAATGAGCGGTACTTC. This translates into CASSLSLAPNNERYF.

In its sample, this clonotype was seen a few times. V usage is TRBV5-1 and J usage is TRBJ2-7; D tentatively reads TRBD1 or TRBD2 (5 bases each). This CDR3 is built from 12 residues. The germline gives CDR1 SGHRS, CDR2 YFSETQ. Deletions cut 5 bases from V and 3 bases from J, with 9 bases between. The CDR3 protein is CASRGENYEQYF. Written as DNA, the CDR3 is TGCGCCAGCAGGGGGGAGAACTACGAGCAGTACTTC.

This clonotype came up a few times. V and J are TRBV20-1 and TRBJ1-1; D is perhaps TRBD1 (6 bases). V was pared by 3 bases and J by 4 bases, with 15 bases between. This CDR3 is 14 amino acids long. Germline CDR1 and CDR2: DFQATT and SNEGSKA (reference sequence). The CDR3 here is CSASKQGVGTEAFF. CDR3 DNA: TGCAGTGCTAGCAAACAGGGTGTGGGCACTGAAGCTTTCTTT.

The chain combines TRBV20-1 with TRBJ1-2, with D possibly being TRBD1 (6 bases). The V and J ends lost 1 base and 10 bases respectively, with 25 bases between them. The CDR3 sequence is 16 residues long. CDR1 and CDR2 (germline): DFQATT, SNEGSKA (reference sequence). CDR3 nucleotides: TGCAGTGCTAGAGCCCTCTCGACAGGACGGGACCATGACTACACCTTC. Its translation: CSARALSTGRDHDYTF.

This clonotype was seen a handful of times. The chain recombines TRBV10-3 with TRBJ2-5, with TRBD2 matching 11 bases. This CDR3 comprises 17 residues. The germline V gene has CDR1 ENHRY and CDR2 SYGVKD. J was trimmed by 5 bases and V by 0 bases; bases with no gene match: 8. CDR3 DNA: TGTGCCATCAGTGAGTCGAGGAGTAGCGGGAGGGGTGAGACCCAGTACTTC. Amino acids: CAISESRSSGRGETQYF.

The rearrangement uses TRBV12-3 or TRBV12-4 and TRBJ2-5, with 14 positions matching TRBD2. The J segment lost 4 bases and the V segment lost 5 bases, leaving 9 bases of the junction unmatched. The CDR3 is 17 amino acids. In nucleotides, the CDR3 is TGTGCCAGCAGTCCGACTAGCGGGAGGGCCGTGGGAGAGACCCAGTACTTC. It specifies CASSPTSGRAVGETQYF.

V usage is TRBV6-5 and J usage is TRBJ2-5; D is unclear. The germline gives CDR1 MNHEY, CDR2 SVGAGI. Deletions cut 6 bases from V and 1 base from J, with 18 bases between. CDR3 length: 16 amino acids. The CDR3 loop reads CASSNIHPTPQETQYF. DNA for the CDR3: TGTGCCAGCAGCAACATCCATCCGACACCCCAAGAGACCCAGTACTTC.

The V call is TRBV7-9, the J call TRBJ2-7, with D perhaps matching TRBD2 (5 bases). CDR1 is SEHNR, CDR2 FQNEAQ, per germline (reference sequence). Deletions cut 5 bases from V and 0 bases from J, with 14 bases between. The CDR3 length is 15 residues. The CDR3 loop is CASSIGSGNSYEQYF. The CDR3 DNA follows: TGTGCCAGCAGCATTGGGTCCGGGAACTCCTACGAGCAGTACTTC.

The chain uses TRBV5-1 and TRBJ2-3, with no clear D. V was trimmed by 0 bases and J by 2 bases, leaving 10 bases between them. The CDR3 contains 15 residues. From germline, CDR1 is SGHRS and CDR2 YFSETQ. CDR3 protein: CASSLADKNTDTQYF. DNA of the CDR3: TGCGCCAGCAGCTTGGCCGACAAGAACACAGATACGCAGTATTTT. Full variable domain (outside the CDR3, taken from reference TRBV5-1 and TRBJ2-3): KAGVTQTPRYLIKTRGQQVTLSCSPISGHRSVSWYQQTPGQGLQFLFEYFSETQRNKGNFPGRFSGRQFSNSRSEMNVSTLELGDSALYLCASSLADKNTDTQYFGPGTRLTVL.

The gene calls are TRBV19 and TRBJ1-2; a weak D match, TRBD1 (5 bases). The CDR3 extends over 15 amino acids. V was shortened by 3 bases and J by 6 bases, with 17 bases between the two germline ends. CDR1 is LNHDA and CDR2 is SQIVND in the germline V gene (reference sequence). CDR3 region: CASSMGYRPGDGYTF. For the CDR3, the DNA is TGTGCCAGTAGTATGGGTTACAGGCCCGGGGATGGCTACACCTTC.

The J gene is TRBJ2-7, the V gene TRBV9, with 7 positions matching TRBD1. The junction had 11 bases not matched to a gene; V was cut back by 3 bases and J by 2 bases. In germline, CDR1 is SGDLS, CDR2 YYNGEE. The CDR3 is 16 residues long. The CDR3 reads CASSGERGRLAYEQYF. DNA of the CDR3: TGTGCCAGCAGCGGGGAAAGGGGGCGGTTAGCCTACGAGCAGTACTTC.

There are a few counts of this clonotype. The CDR3 region has the DNA TGTGCCAGCAGTGTATTCACTAGCGGGGGTCATTCCGGGCAGTTCTTC. It is translated as CASSVFTSGGHSGQFF. The chain has TRBV25-1 and TRBJ2-1; 11 bases agree with TRBD2. Germline V gene sequence: CDR1 MGHDK, CDR2 SYGVNS. V trimming: 4 bases; J trimming: 12 bases; junction bases outside the gene matches: 14. CDR3 length equals 16 residues.

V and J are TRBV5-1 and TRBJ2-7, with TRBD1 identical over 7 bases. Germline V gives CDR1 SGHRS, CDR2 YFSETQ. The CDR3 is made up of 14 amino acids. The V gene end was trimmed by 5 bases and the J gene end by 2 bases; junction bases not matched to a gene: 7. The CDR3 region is CASRHLGTAYEQYF. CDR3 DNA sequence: TGCGCCAGCAGGCACCTCGGGACAGCCTACGAGCAGTACTTC.

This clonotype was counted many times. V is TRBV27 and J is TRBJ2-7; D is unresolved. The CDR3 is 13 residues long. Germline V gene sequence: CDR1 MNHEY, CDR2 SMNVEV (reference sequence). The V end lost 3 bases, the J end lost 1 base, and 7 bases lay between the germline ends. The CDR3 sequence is CASSLSGSYEQYF. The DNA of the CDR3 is TGTGCCAGCAGTTTGTCCGGTTCCTACGAGCAGTACTTC.

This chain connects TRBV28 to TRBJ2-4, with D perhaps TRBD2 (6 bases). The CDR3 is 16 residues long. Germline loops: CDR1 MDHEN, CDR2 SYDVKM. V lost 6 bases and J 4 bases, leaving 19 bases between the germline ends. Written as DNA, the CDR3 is TGTGCCAGCAGCCCCCGGGCGGGGAGTGGGAAAAACATTCAGTACTTC. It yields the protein CASSPRAGSGKNIQYF.

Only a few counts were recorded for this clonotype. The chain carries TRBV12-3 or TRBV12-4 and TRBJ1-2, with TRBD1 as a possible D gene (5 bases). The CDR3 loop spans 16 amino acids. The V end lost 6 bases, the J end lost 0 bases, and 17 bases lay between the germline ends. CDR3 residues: CASSMRTGGANYGYTF. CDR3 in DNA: TGTGCCAGCAGCATGCGTACAGGAGGAGCTAACTATGGCTACACCTTC.